This entry lists 2 T cell receptor beta chains sequenced from one sample in a study of cytomegalovirus exposure and HLA in healthy donors. The PCR ran on 60 Vbeta and 13 Jbeta primers. The table came from immunoSEQ multiplex PCR; TCRdb's copy has only in-frame clones and leaves some out. Found here are 180,000 or so clones, 80% of them singletons; the top ten hold under 2%. What was sequenced was PBMCs. Source of these receptors: a woman aged 25 to 45 in good health and CMV-seronegative.

This chain links TRBV15 with TRBJ1-2, with TRBD1 matching over 8 bases. V trimming: 1 base; J trimming: 8 bases; junction bases outside the gene matches: 3. The germline CDR1 and CDR2 sequences are LNHNV and YYDKDF (reference sequence). The CDR3 contains 13 residues. CDR3 sequence: CATSRATGEGYTF. CDR3 nucleotides: TGTGCCACCAGCAGAGCGACAGGGGAAGGCTACACCTTC.

The chain recombines TRBV4-1 with TRBJ2-1; the match to TRBD1 covers 9 bases. CDR3 length: 15 residues. Germline assignment: CDR1 MGHRA and CDR2 YSYEKL. V shed 1 base and J 8 bases; nucleotides not matched to a gene: 6. The CDR3 here is CASSQGDRGFDEQFF. The CDR3 nucleotides read TGCGCCAGCAGCCAAGGAGACAGGGGGTTCGATGAGCAGTTCTTC.